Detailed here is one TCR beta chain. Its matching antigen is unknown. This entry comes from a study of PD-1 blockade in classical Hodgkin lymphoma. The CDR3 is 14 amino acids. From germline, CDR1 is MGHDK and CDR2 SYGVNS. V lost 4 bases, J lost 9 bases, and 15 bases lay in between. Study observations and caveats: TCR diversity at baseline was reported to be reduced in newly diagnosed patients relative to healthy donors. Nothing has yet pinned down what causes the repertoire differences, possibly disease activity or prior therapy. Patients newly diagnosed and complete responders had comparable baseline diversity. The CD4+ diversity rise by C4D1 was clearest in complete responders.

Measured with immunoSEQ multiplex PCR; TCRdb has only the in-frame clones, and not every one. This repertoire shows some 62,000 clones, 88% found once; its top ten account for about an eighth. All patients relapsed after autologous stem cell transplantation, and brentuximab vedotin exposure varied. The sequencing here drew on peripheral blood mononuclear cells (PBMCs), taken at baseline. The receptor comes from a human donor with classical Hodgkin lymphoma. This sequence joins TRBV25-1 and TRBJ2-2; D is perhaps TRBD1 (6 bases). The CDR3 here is CASSALMGARELFF. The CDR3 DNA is TGTGCCAGCAGTGCACTTATGGGGGCCCGGGAGCTGTTTTTT.